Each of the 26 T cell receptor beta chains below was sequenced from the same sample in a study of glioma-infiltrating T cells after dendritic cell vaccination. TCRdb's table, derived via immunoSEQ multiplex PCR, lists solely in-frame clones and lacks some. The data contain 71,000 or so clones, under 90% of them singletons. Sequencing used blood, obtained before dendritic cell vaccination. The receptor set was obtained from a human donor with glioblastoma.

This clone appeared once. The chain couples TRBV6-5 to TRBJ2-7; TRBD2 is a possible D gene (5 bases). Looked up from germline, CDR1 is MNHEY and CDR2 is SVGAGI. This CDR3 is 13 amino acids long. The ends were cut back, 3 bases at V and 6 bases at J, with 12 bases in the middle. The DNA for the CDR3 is TGTGCCAGCAGTTATGTGAGGGCTGGCGAGCAGTACTTC. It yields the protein CASSYVRAGEQYF.

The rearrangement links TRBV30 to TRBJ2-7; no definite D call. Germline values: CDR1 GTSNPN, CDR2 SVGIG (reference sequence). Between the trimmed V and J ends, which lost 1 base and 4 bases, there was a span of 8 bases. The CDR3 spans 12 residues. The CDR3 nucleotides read TGTGCCTGGAGTGCGGGTAATTACGAGCAGTACTTC. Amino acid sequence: CAWSAGNYEQYF.

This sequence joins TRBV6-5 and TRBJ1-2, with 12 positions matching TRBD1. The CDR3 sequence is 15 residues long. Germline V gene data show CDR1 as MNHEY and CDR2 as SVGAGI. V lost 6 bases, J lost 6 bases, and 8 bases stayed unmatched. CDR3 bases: TGTGCCAGCAGCGCGACCGGGACAGGGGGCGATGGCTACACCTTC. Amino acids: CASSATGTGGDGYTF.

DNA for the CDR3: TGTGCCAGTAGCCTTCAGGGGAACACTGAAGCTTTCTTT. As protein: CASSLQGNTEAFF. This chain links TRBV19 with TRBJ1-1, with D perhaps matching TRBD1 (5 bases). The CDR3 is 13 residues long. CDR1 and CDR2 (germline): LNHDA, SQIVND (reference sequence). Trimming took off 6 bases at V and 1 base at J, with 9 bases between the two ends.

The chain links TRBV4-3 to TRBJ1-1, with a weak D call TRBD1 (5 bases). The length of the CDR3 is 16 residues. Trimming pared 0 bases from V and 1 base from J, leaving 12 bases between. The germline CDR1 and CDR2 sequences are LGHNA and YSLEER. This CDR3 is CASSQDRVTGNTEAFF. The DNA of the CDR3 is TGCGCCAGCAGCCAAGACAGGGTCACAGGGAACACTGAAGCTTTCTTT.

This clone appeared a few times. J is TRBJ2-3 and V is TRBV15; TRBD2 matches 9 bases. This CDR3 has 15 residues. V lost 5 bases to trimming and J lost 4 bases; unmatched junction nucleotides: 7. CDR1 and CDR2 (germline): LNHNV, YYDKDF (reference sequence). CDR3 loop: CATSSAGGPADTQYF. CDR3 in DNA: TGTGCCACCAGCTCGGCGGGGGGGCCGGCAGATACGCAGTATTTT.

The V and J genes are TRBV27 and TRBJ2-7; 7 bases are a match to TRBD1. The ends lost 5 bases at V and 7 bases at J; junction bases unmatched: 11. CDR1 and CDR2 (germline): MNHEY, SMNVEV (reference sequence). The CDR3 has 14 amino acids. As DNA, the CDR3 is TGTGCCAGCAGTCGCGACAGGGCTGGAAGGGAGCAGTACTTC. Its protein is CASSRDRAGREQYF.

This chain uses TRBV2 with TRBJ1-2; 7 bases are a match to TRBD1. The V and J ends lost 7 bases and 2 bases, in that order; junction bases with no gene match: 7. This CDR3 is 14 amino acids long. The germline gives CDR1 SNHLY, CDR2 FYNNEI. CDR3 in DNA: TGTGCCAGCACCAGACAGGGCGCAAACTATGGCTACACCTTC. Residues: CASTRQGANYGYTF.

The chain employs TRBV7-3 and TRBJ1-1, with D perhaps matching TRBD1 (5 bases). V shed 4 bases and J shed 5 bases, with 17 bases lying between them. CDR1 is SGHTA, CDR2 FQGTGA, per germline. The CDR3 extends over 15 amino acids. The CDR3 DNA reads TGTGCCAGCAGCTCAACCGACGGGGGGGGGACTGAAGCTTTCTTT. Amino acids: CASSSTDGGGTEAFF.

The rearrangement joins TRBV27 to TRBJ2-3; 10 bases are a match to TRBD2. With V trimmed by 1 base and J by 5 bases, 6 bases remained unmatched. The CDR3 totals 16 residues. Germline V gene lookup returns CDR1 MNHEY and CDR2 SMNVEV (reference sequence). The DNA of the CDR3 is TGTGCCAGCAGTTTATTCCTAGCGGGGGTTGGAGATACGCAGTATTTT. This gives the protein CASSLFLAGVGDTQYF.

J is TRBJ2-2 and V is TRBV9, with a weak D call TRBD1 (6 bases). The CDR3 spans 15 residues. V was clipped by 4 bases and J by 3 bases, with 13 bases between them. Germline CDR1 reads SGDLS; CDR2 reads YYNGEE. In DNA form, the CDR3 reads TGTGCCAGCAGCAGCCCGGACAGATACACCGGGGAGCTGTTTTTT. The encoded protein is CASSSPDRYTGELFF.

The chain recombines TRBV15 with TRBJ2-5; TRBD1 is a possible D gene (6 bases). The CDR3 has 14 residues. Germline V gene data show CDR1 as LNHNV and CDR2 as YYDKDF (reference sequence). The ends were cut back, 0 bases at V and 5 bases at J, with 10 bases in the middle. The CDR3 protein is CATSRDLTGETQYF. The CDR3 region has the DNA TGTGCCACCAGCAGAGATCTAACAGGGGAGACCCAGTACTTC.

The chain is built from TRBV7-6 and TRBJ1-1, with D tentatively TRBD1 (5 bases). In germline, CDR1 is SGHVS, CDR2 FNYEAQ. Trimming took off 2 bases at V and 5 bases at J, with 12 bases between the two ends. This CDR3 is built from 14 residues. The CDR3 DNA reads TGTGCCAGCAGCTTATCGGGGGGACGAACTGAAGCTTTCTTT. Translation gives CASSLSGGRTEAFF.

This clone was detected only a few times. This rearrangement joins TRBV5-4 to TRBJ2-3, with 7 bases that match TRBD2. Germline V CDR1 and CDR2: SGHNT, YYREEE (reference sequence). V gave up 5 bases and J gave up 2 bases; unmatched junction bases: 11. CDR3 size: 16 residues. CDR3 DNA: TGTGCCAGCAGTTCGAACAGAGCGGGGACCACAGATACGCAGTATTTT. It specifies CASSSNRAGTTDTQYF. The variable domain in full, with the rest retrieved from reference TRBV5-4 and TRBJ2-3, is ETGVTQSPTHLIKTRGQQVTLRCSSQSGHNTVSWYQQALGQGPQFIFQYYREEENGRGNFPPRFSGLQFPNYSSELNVNALELDDSALYLCASSSNRAGTTDTQYFGPGTRLTVL.

In DNA, the CDR3 is TGTGCCAGCATCCTGGACAGGGAAGAGACCCAGTACTTC. Its protein product is CASILDREETQYF. The chain carries TRBV6-6 and TRBJ2-5; the match to TRBD1 covers 8 bases. Germline V gene sequence: CDR1 MNHNY, CDR2 SVGAGI (reference sequence). CDR3 length equals 13 residues. V dropped 7 bases and J dropped 3; count of bases not matched to a gene: 4.

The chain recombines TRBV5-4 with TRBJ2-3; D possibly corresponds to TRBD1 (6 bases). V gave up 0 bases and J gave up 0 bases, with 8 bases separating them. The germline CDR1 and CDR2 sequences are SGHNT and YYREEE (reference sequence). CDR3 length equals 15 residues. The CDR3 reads CASSLGGPSTDTQYF. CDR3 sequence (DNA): TGTGCCAGCAGCTTGGGGGGGCCTAGCACAGATACGCAGTATTTT.

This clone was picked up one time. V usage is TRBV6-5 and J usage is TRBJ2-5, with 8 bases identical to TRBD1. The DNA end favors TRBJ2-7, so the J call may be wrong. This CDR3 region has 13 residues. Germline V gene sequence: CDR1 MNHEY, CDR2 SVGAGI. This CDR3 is CATRGQGAHEQYF. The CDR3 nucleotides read TGTGCCACCCGGGGGCAGGGGGCTCACGAGCAGTACTTC.

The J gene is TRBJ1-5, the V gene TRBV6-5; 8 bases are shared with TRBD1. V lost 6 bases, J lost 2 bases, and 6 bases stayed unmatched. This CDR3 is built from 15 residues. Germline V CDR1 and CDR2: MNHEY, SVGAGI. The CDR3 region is CASRRDRSRNQPQHF. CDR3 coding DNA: TGTGCCAGCAGACGGGACAGGTCTCGCAATCAGCCCCAGCATTTT.

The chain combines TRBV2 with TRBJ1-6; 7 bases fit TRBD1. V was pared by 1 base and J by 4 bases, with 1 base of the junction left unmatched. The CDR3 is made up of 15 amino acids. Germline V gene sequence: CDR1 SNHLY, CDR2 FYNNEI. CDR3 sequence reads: CASSEDRGYNSPLHF. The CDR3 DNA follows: TGTGCCAGCAGTGAAGACAGGGGTTATAATTCACCCCTCCACTTT. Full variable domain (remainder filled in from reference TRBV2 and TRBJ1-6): EPEVTQTPSHQVTQMGQEVILRCVPISNHLYFYWYRQILGQKVEFLVSFYNNEISEKSEIFDDQFSVERPDGSNFTLKIRSTKLEDSAMYFCASSEDRGYNSPLHFGNGTRLTVT.

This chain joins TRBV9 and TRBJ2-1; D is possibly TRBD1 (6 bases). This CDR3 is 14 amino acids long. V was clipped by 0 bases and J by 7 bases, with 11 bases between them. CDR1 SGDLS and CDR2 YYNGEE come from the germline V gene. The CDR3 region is CASSVDPGVNEQFF. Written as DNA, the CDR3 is TGTGCCAGCAGCGTAGACCCAGGGGTAAATGAGCAGTTCTTC.

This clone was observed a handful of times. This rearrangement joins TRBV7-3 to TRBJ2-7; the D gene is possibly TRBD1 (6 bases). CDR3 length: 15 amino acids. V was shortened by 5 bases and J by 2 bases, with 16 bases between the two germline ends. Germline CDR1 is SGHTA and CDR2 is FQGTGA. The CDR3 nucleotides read TGTGCCAGCAGCCCTGGACAGATAACAACCTACGAGCAGTACTTC. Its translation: CASSPGQITTYEQYF.

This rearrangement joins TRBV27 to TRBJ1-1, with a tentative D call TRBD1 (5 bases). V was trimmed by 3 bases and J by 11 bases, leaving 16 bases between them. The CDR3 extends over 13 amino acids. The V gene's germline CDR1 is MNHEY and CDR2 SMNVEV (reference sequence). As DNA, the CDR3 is TGTGCCAGCAGTTTGGGGGGTCAGAGTCGCGCTTTCTTT. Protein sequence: CASSLGGQSRAFF.

CDR3 nucleotide sequence: TGCGCCAGCAGCTTGGCGGCGGGAGGGACCTACGAGCAGTACTTC. Translated: CASSLAAGGTYEQYF. The chain couples TRBV5-1 to TRBJ2-7; 9 bases agree with TRBD2. CDR3 length equals 15 residues. After removal of 0 bases from V and 2 bases from J, the junction contained 3 bases not matched to a gene. The V gene's germline CDR1 is SGHRS and CDR2 YFSETQ.

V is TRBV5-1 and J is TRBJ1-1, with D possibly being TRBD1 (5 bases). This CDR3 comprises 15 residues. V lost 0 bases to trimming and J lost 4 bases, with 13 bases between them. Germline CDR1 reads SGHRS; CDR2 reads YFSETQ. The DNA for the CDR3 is TGCGCCAGCAGCTTGGGGAATTCGGGGGGCACTGAAGCTTTCTTT. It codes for CASSLGNSGGTEAFF. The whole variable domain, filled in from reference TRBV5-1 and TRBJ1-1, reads KAGVTQTPRYLIKTRGQQVTLSCSPISGHRSVSWYQQTPGQGLQFLFEYFSETQRNKGNFPGRFSGRQFSNSRSEMNVSTLELGDSALYLCASSLGNSGGTEAFFGQGTRLTVV.

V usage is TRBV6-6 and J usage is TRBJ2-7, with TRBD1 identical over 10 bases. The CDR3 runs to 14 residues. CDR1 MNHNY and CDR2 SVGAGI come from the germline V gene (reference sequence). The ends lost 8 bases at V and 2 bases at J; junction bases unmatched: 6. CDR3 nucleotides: TGTGCCAGCGGTCGGACAGGGGGGGCCTACGAGCAGTACTTC. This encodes CASGRTGGAYEQYF.

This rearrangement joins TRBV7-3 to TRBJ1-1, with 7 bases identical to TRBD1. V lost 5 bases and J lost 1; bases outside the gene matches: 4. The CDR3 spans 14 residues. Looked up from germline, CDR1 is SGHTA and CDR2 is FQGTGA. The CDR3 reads CASSPGTENTEAFF. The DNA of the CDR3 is TGTGCCAGCAGCCCCGGGACAGAGAACACTGAAGCTTTCTTT.